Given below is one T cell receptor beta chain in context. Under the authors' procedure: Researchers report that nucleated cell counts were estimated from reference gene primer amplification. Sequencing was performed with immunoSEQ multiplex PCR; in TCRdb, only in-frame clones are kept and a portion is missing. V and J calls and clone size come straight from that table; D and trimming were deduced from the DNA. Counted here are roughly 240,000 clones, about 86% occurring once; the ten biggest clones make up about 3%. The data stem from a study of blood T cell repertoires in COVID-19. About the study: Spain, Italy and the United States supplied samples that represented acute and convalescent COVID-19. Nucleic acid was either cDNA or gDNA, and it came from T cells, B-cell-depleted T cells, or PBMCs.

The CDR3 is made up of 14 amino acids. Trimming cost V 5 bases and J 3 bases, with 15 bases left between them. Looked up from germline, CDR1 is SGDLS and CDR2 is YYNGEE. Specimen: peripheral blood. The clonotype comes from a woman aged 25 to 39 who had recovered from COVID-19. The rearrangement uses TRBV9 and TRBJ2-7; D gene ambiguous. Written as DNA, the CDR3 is TGTGCCAGCAGTGAATCTTCGGGTAACTACGAGCAGTACTTC. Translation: CASSESSGNYEQYF. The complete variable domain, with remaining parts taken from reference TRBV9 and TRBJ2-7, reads DSGVTQTPKHLITATGQRVTLRCSPRSGDLSVYWYQQSLDQGLQFLIQYYNGEERAKGNILERFSAQQFPDLHSELNLSSLELGDSALYFCASSESSGNYEQYFGPGTRLTVT.